Below are 19 T cell receptor beta chains sequenced from a single sample in a study of T cell responses to AZD1222 COVID-19 vaccine. The repertoire was sequenced with immunoSEQ multiplex PCR; TCRdb's copy has only in-frame clones and lacks some. This sample has some 150,000 clones; more than 85% occur once, and the top ten carry less than 1.6%. The sample consisted of peripheral blood, taken 28 days after the second AZD1222 dose. These receptors all come from an adult who received the AZD1222 COVID-19 vaccine.

The J gene is TRBJ2-5, the V gene TRBV24-1; 10 bases line up with TRBD1. CDR1 and CDR2 (germline): KGHDR, SFDVKD. The CDR3 loop spans 15 amino acids. J gave up 3 bases and V 3 bases, and 3 bases lay outside the gene matches. In DNA form, the CDR3 reads TGTGCCACCAGTGATGCCGGGACAGGGGAAGAGACCCAGTACTTC. Its translation is CATSDAGTGEETQYF.

The J gene is TRBJ1-5, the V gene TRBV3-1 (or the pseudogene TRBV3-2), with D uncertain. Trimming took 6 bases from V and 6 from J, leaving 15 bases between them. Germline V gives CDR1 LGHDT, CDR2 YNNKEL (reference sequence). This CDR3 has 14 amino acids. The DNA for the CDR3 is TGTGCCAGCAGTTTGACGAACGCGGGTCAGCCCCAGCATTTT. Amino acids: CASSLTNAGQPQHF.

This chain uses TRBV9 with TRBJ2-1; maybe TRBD2 (6 bases). Germline V CDR1 and CDR2: SGDLS, YYNGEE. This CDR3 is built from 15 residues. Trimming cost V 3 bases and J 2 bases, with 12 bases left between them. This chain's CDR3 is CASSANSGTYNEQFF. The CDR3 region has the DNA TGTGCCAGCAGCGCGAATAGCGGAACCTACAATGAGCAGTTCTTC. Full variable domain (missing parts from reference TRBV9 and TRBJ2-1): DSGVTQTPKHLITATGQRVTLRCSPRSGDLSVYWYQQSLDQGLQFLIQYYNGEERAKGNILERFSAQQFPDLHSELNLSSLELGDSALYFCASSANSGTYNEQFFGPGTRLTVL.

This chain connects TRBV19 to TRBJ2-1, with no clear D. This CDR3 contains 14 residues. Per the germline V gene, CDR1 is LNHDA and CDR2 is SQIVND (reference sequence). V was clipped by 0 bases and J by 10 bases, with 13 bases between them. The CDR3 is CASSIDRVYGEQFF. Here the CDR3 DNA reads TGTGCCAGTAGTATAGATCGAGTTTATGGGGAGCAGTTCTTC. The whole variable domain, remainder taken from reference TRBV19 and TRBJ2-1, is DGGITQSPKYLFRKEGQNVTLSCEQNLNHDAMYWYRQDPGQGLRLIYYSQIVNDFQKGDIAEGYSVSREKKESFPLTVTSAQKNPTAFYLCASSIDRVYGEQFFGPGTRLTVL.

The rearrangement links TRBV5-1 to TRBJ2-1; maybe TRBD2 (5 bases). Germline loops: CDR1 SGHRS, CDR2 YFSETQ. The CDR3 has 13 amino acids. V lost 2 bases and J 3 bases, leaving 6 bases between the germline ends. The CDR3 sequence is CASSFTSYNEQFF. The DNA of the CDR3 is TGCGCCAGCAGCTTCACTAGCTACAATGAGCAGTTCTTC.

The genes are TRBV28 and TRBJ2-3, with TRBD2 identical over 9 bases. This CDR3 is built from 15 residues. Per the germline V gene, CDR1 is MDHEN and CDR2 is SYDVKM. Trimming removed 6 bases from V and 5 bases from J; junction bases left unmatched: 9. The CDR3 reads CASSRGGRAGDTQYF. The CDR3 bases are TGTGCCAGCAGCCGAGGCGGGAGGGCGGGAGATACGCAGTATTTT.

The rearrangement links TRBV13 to TRBJ1-2; 8 positions agree with TRBD1. The CDR3 contains 14 residues. The germline V gene encodes CDR1 PRHDT and CDR2 FYEKMQ (reference sequence). V shed 5 bases and J 8 bases; nucleotides not matched to a gene: 10. The DNA for the CDR3 is TGTGCCAGCAGCCTCAGGACAGGGAGGATCGGCTACACCTTC. This encodes CASSLRTGRIGYTF.

This chain joins TRBV4-1 and TRBJ1-3; D ambiguous. Per the germline V gene, CDR1 is MGHRA and CDR2 is YSYEKL. Trimming left V 4 bases short and J 2 bases short, with 12 bases between. The CDR3 length is 15 residues. The CDR3 sequence is CASSPSQTPGNTIYF. Written as DNA, the CDR3 is TGCGCCAGCAGCCCCTCCCAGACCCCTGGAAACACCATATATTTT.

The chain links TRBV19 to TRBJ1-2, with D tentatively TRBD1 (6 bases). CDR1 and CDR2 from the germline V gene are LNHDA and SQIVND (reference sequence). The CDR3 totals 16 residues. V gave up 4 bases and J gave up 4 bases, with 19 bases separating them. The chain's CDR3 is CASSTLPGASSYGYTF. The CDR3 coding sequence is TGTGCCAGTAGTACCCTCCCGGGGGCCAGTAGCTATGGCTACACCTTC. Supplemented by reference TRBV19 and TRBJ1-2, the full variable domain reads DGGITQSPKYLFRKEGQNVTLSCEQNLNHDAMYWYRQDPGQGLRLIYYSQIVNDFQKGDIAEGYSVSREKKESFPLTVTSAQKNPTAFYLCASSTLPGASSYGYTFGSGTRLTVV.

The rearrangement links TRBV16 to TRBJ2-2; no clear D gene. V shed 4 bases and J shed 3 bases, with 3 bases lying between them. The CDR3 is 12 amino acids. Germline V gene lookup returns CDR1 KGHSY and CDR2 FQNENV. This chain's CDR3 is CASSPHTGELFF. The DNA of the CDR3 is TGTGCCAGCAGCCCACACACCGGGGAGCTGTTTTTT. The whole variable domain, remainder taken from reference TRBV16 and TRBJ2-2, is GEEVAQTPKHLVRGEGQKAKLYCAPIKGHSYVFWYQQVLKNEFKFLISFQNENVFDETGMPKERFSAKCLPNSPCSLEIQATKLEDSAVYFCASSPHTGELFFGEGSRLTVL.

V is TRBV27 and J is TRBJ2-1, with 10 bases identical to TRBD2. Germline V lookup: CDR1 MNHEY, CDR2 SMNVEV (reference sequence). The V gene end was trimmed by 5 bases and the J gene end by 5 bases; junction bases not matched to a gene: 9. The CDR3 loop spans 16 amino acids. CDR3 coding DNA: TGTGCCAGCAGTCCGAACAGCGGGAGGGCTGACAATGAGCAGTTCTTC. Protein product: CASSPNSGRADNEQFF.

The CDR3 bases are TGTGCCAGCAGTCCCGCGGGGGCTCCTGGCAATGAGCAGTTCTTC. Protein product: CASSPAGAPGNEQFF. V gene TRBV6-5 combines with J gene TRBJ2-1; TRBD2 might be the D (7 bases). Trimming stripped 5 bases from V and 6 bases from J, with 17 bases between. Germline V gene sequence: CDR1 MNHEY, CDR2 SVGAGI. This CDR3 contains 15 residues.

In nucleotides, the CDR3 is TGTGCCAGCACCAGGGACGCGGCGGGTATGAACACTGAAGCTTTCTTT. As protein: CASTRDAAGMNTEAFF. V is TRBV9 and J is TRBJ1-1; the D gene is possibly TRBD1 (5 bases). The germline CDR1 and CDR2 sequences are SGDLS and YYNGEE. This CDR3 region has 16 residues. Trimming pared 6 bases from V and 0 bases from J, leaving 18 bases between.

The chain employs TRBV2 and TRBJ2-1; D gene uncertain. Trimming removed 5 bases from V and 7 bases from J, with 6 bases in between. The CDR3 is 11 amino acids. Looked up from germline, CDR1 is SNHLY and CDR2 is FYNNEI. The CDR3 nucleotides read TGTGCCAGCAGTACCCAGAATGAGCAGTTCTTC. Translated: CASSTQNEQFF.

The chain has TRBV12-3 or TRBV12-4 and TRBJ2-1, with 7 bases matching TRBD1. V lost 5 bases to trimming and J lost 7 bases; unmatched junction nucleotides: 2. This CDR3 is built from 12 residues. In DNA form, the CDR3 reads TGTGCCAGCAGTCGACAGGGTAATGAGCAGTTCTTC. Encoded protein: CASSRQGNEQFF.

The chain recombines TRBV6-1 with TRBJ1-2; D is ambiguous. V lost 3 bases, J lost 4 bases, and 18 bases lay in between. The CDR3 has 16 amino acids. CDR1 is MNHNS, CDR2 SASEGT, per germline. The CDR3 spells CASSEGLAEAFYGYTF. The DNA of the CDR3 is TGTGCCAGCAGTGAGGGTCTAGCTGAGGCCTTCTATGGCTACACCTTC.

The rearrangement joins TRBV3-1 (or the pseudogene TRBV3-2) to TRBJ1-4; D unresolved. Trimming pared 0 bases from V and 1 base from J, leaving 6 bases between. Germline loops: CDR1 LGHDT, CDR2 YNNKEL (reference sequence). This CDR3 comprises 15 residues. CDR3 bases: TGTGCCAGCAGCCAAGATATCGTAACTAATGAAAAACTGTTTTTT. This encodes CASSQDIVTNEKLFF.

The V gene is TRBV15, the J gene TRBJ1-6; D is uncertain. Per the germline V gene, CDR1 is LNHNV and CDR2 is YYDKDF (reference sequence). This CDR3 is built from 14 residues. V gave up 0 bases and J gave up 5 bases, with 5 bases separating them. Here the CDR3 reads CATSRDPDNSPLHF. The CDR3 DNA reads TGTGCCACCAGCAGAGATCCCGATAATTCACCCCTCCACTTT. The full variable domain, rest sourced from reference TRBV15 and TRBJ1-6, is DAMVIQNPRYQVTQFGKPVTLSCSQTLNHNVMYWYQQKSSQAPKLLFHYYDKDFNNEADTPDNFQSRRPNTSFCFLDIRSPGLGDTAMYLCATSRDPDNSPLHFGNGTRLTVT.

V usage is TRBV12-3 or TRBV12-4 and J usage is TRBJ2-3; D uncertain. Trimming took 6 bases from V and 8 from J, leaving 9 bases between them. The CDR3 totals 11 residues. The CDR3 reads CASRSYRTQYF. The DNA of the CDR3 is TGTGCCAGCAGATCTTACCGTACGCAGTATTTT.